The clone carrying this T cell receptor (beta chain) showed up many times. RNA transcripts served as template for amplifying TCR beta CDR3 sequences. First-round RT-PCR relied on HTBI primers, and a second-round multiplex PCR came next. TCRdb analysed the multiplex PCR reads with MiXCR anew, one entry per CDR3 protein. The table includes 300,000 to 400,000 distinct CDR3 sequences, roughly 15% detected once. The CDR3 spans 15 residues. V was trimmed by 3 bases and J by 1 base, leaving 12 bases between them. Germline CDR1 SGHTA, CDR2 FQGNSA. These data come from a study of Graves' ophthalmopathy and Graves' hyperthyroidism.

The TCR sequence derives from an adult man with Graves' ophthalmopathy. The rearrangement joins TRBV7-2 to TRBJ1-1, with a possible D match to TRBD1 (5 bases). Material for sequencing was peripheral blood. CDR3 region: CASSFVYRRNTEAFF. The CDR3 nucleotides are TGTGCCAGCAGCTTCGTATACAGGAGGAACACTGAAGCTTTCTTT.